One and the same sample provided the 20 T cell receptor beta chains below, sequenced in a study of Ad26.COV2.S vaccination and SARS-CoV-2 variants. Documented treatment: over 15 received Ad26.COV2.S at low or high dose, single or two shots; about five received placebo; per-sample allocation not given. Sampling was done on day 63 after the first vaccine or placebo injection. TCRdb keeps only in-frame clones here, not all; method: immunoSEQ multiplex PCR. Seen here are approximately 410,000 clones, around 89% observed once, and the top ten hold approximately 4%. The specimen comprised peripheral blood, sampled in a trial of Ad26.COV2.S vaccine versus placebo. These receptors were taken from a person between 18 and 60 years old who received the Ad26.COV2.S COVID-19 vaccine or a placebo.

The rearrangement joins TRBV25-1 to TRBJ2-3, with D perhaps given as TRBD1 or TRBD2 (5 bases each). The V and J ends lost 5 bases and 2 bases respectively, with 17 bases between them. This CDR3 is built from 16 residues. CDR1 and CDR2 from the germline V gene are MGHDK and SYGVNS. CDR3 sequence reads: CASSSLYQGATDTQYF. In DNA form, the CDR3 reads TGTGCCAGCAGTTCTTTATATCAGGGAGCCACAGATACGCAGTATTTT.

In its sample, this clone was seen once. The chain couples TRBV5-1 to TRBJ1-5; maybe TRBD1 (5 bases). CDR3 size: 14 residues. CDR1 SGHRS and CDR2 YFSETQ come from the germline V gene. The V gene lost 0 bases and the J gene lost 5 bases, with 9 bases spanning the gap. The CDR3 spells CASSLEGRDQPQHF. The DNA for the CDR3 is TGCGCCAGCAGCTTGGAGGGGAGGGATCAGCCCCAGCATTTT.

J is TRBJ2-2 and V is TRBV27; 8 nucleotides align to TRBD1. The CDR3 totals 16 residues. The V gene's germline CDR1 is MNHEY and CDR2 SMNVEV (reference sequence). The J segment lost 3 bases and the V segment lost 4 bases, leaving 7 bases of the junction unmatched. CDR3 in DNA: TGTGCCAGCAGTTCGCCATCGACAGGGGACACCGGGGAGCTGTTTTTT. Translating it yields CASSSPSTGDTGELFF.

This sequence joins TRBV7-8 and TRBJ2-3; TRBD1 matches 7 bases. The V gene end was trimmed by 5 bases and the J gene end by 2 bases; junction bases not matched to a gene: 13. Germline assignment: CDR1 SGHVS and CDR2 FQNEAQ. CDR3 size: 17 residues. CDR3 sequence: CASSLKGWTGHTDTQYF. The DNA of the CDR3 is TGTGCCAGCAGCCTCAAAGGGTGGACAGGCCACACAGATACGCAGTATTTT. The full variable domain, with the rest looked up from reference TRBV7-8 and TRBJ2-3, is GAGVSQSPRYKVAKRGQDVALRCDPISGHVSLFWYQQALGQGPEFLTYFQNEAQLDKSGLPSDRFFAERPEGSVSTLKIQRTQQEDSAVYLCASSLKGWTGHTDTQYFGPGTRLTVL.

This clone was seen just once. The chain employs TRBV5-6 and TRBJ1-1; perhaps TRBD1 as D (6 bases). The CDR3 runs 13 residues. With 2 bases removed from V and 4 bases from J, the gap between germline ends came to 9 bases. Germline CDR1 SGHDT, CDR2 YYEEEE. The CDR3 region is CASSLGGSTEAFF. CDR3 DNA: TGTGCCAGCAGCTTAGGGGGATCCACTGAAGCTTTCTTT.

This chain uses TRBV19 with TRBJ2-1; D gene unclear. The CDR3 consists of 13 residues. Trimming took 2 bases from V and 3 from J, leaving 5 bases between them. The germline V gene encodes CDR1 LNHDA and CDR2 SQIVND (reference sequence). The CDR3 nucleotides read TGTGCCAGTAGTATAACTGACTACAATGAGCAGTTCTTC. Amino acids: CASSITDYNEQFF.

Concerning this clone: The junction departs from germline at one end; a sequencing error may be responsible. J is TRBJ2-2 and V is TRBV30; 7 positions match TRBD1. The CDR3 runs 12 residues. Germline V gene lookup returns CDR1 GTSNPN and CDR2 SVGIG (reference sequence). The CDR3 nucleotides read TGCGCTCAGGGGGTTGGCACCGGGGAGCTGTTTTTT. Translated, it gives CAQGVGTGELFF.

V is TRBV29-1 and J is TRBJ2-1, with 8 bases identical to TRBD2. Trimming cost V 4 bases and J 8 bases; bases outside gene matches: 10. CDR1 and CDR2 (germline): SQVTM, ANQGSEA. The CDR3 has 14 amino acids. The chain's CDR3 is CSVGRTGGAHEQFF. The CDR3 DNA reads as TGCAGCGTTGGCCGCACCGGGGGGGCCCATGAGCAGTTCTTC.

The chain joins TRBV15 to TRBJ2-1; D is perhaps TRBD1 (6 bases). V lost 5 bases and J 8 bases, leaving 28 bases between the germline ends. Germline lookup yields CDR1 LNHNV and CDR2 YYDKDF (reference sequence). The CDR3 has 18 amino acids. CDR3 sequence (DNA): TGTGCCACCAGCCCAACACCTGCTATGAGGGGGACCCTCGATGAGCAGTTCTTC. Its translation is CATSPTPAMRGTLDEQFF.

This sequence joins TRBV5-1 and TRBJ2-2; weak D call: TRBD2 (5 bases). The length of the CDR3 is 16 residues. CDR1 and CDR2 from the germline V gene are SGHRS and YFSETQ. Trimming shortened V by 4 bases and J by 1 base, and 14 bases separated the two germline ends. The CDR3 DNA reads as TGCGCCAGCAGCCCGGGGTGGACTGTGAACACCGGGGAGCTGTTTTTT. It encodes CASSPGWTVNTGELFF.

The CDR3 sequence: CAISDRDRATNEQFF. CDR3 DNA sequence: TGTGCCATCAGTGACCGGGACAGGGCGACGAATGAGCAGTTCTTC. V is TRBV10-3 and J is TRBJ2-1, with 9 bases lining up with TRBD1. The trim removed 3 bases at V and 7 bases at J, leaving 7 bases unmatched. The CDR3 consists of 15 residues. Germline V gene data show CDR1 as ENHRY and CDR2 as SYGVKD.

The chain uses TRBV5-4 and TRBJ2-5; D call uncertain. Per the germline V gene, CDR1 is SGHNT and CDR2 is YYREEE (reference sequence). CDR3 length equals 14 residues. V was shortened by 4 bases and J by 1 base, with 11 bases between the two germline ends. CDR3: CASSPIGIQETQYF. CDR3 DNA: TGTGCCAGCAGCCCTATAGGGATCCAAGAGACCCAGTACTTC.

This chain uses TRBV27 with TRBJ1-2, with 7 bases matching TRBD1. CDR1 is MNHEY and CDR2 is SMNVEV in the germline V gene (reference sequence). Losses at the gene ends were 5 bases for V and 9 bases for J; bases not matched to a gene: 15. The CDR3 sequence is 15 residues long. As DNA, the CDR3 is TGTGCCAGCAGTCGACAGGGTAGAAGGGTTTTAAGCTACACCTTC. It specifies CASSRQGRRVLSYTF.

This chain connects TRBV27 to TRBJ2-7; 9 bases are shared with TRBD1. The ends lost 5 bases at V and 6 bases at J; junction bases unmatched: 11. CDR1 and CDR2 from the germline V gene are MNHEY and SMNVEV (reference sequence). The CDR3 has 15 amino acids. CDR3 DNA: TGTGCCAGCAGTCTACAGGGGGCGCCTTACGGCGAGCAGTACTTC. Protein sequence: CASSLQGAPYGEQYF.

The rearrangement uses TRBV28 and TRBJ1-5; 8 bases fit TRBD1. The germline V gene encodes CDR1 MDHEN and CDR2 SYDVKM. Trimming took 7 bases from V and 6 from J; bases not matched to a gene: 11. The CDR3 runs to 15 residues. For the CDR3, the DNA is TGTGCCAGCACCCCAGGACAGGGATTTGGTCAGCCCCAGCATTTT. It specifies CASTPGQGFGQPQHF.

This clone came up once. The rearrangement joins TRBV19 to TRBJ1-5, with 7 bases identical to TRBD1. The germline CDR1 and CDR2 sequences are LNHDA and SQIVND (reference sequence). CDR3 length: 13 amino acids. V shed 8 bases, J shed 3 bases, and the junction held 4 bases outside the gene matches. Written as DNA, the CDR3 is TGTGCCAGTCGAAGGGGGCTCAATCAGCCCCAGCATTTT. Translation: CASRRGLNQPQHF.

This clone was seen only a few times. The chain combines TRBV6-2 or TRBV6-3 with TRBJ2-1; 12 bases agree with TRBD1. The CDR3 loop spans 15 amino acids. Germline trimming cut 5 bases from V and 8 bases from J; bases unmatched to any gene: 7. From germline, CDR1 is MNHEY and CDR2 SVGEGT. The CDR3 DNA reads as TGTGCCAGCAGTCTAAGGGACAGGGGGCCGCATGAGCAGTTCTTC. Translating gives CASSLRDRGPHEQFF.

In DNA form, the CDR3 reads TGTGCCAGCCGCAATGACAGGGGCTACACCTTC. It yields the protein CASRNDRGYTF. V usage is TRBV25-1 and J usage is TRBJ1-2, with D possibly matching TRBD1 (6 bases). The CDR3 is made up of 11 amino acids. V was shortened by 8 bases and J by 8 bases, with 12 bases between the two germline ends. The V gene's germline CDR1 is MGHDK and CDR2 SYGVNS.

The rearrangement links TRBV5-8 to TRBJ1-2; D is unresolved. Trimming stripped 1 base from V and 7 bases from J, with 11 bases between. The CDR3 length is 13 residues. The germline gives CDR1 SGHTS, CDR2 YDEGEE. DNA for the CDR3: TGTGCCAGCAGCTTGAATAGGGTTAGTGGCTACACCTTC. It encodes CASSLNRVSGYTF.

The DNA for the CDR3 is TGTGCCAGCATCCTACCTGGCACTGAAGCTTTCTTT. It yields the protein CASILPGTEAFF. The V call is TRBV28, the J call TRBJ1-1; no reliable D call. Germline values: CDR1 MDHEN, CDR2 SYDVKM. This CDR3 region has 12 residues. Trimming left V 7 bases short and J 4 bases short, with 10 bases between.